Listed below are T cell receptor beta chains from one sample, sequenced in a study of T cells in Graves' hyperthyroidism and ophthalmopathy. TCRdb recomputed calls from the multiplex PCR reads with MiXCR, one row per CDR3 protein. This table holds 700,000 or so distinct CDR3 sequences, 14% found once. The source material was blood. Receptors were obtained from a woman aged 45-59 years with Graves' ophthalmopathy. Each CDR3 is given with its conserved first and last residue. Fields, in order: D gene, V gene, J gene, clone size, CDR3 DNA, CDR3 protein. D genes are given only for firm matches. Size tells how often a clone was seen (once, few, many) or the class of an expanded clone, and some rows leave it out.

d_call: TRBD1
v_call: TRBV5-1
j_call: TRBJ1-1
clone_size: many
cdr3_nt: TGCGCCAGCAGCCAGACGGGACAGGGAGTCACTGAAGCTTTCTTT
cdr3_aa: CASSQTGQGVTEAFF

d_call: TRBD1
v_call: TRBV20-1
j_call: TRBJ2-7
clone_size: NA
cdr3_nt: TGCAGTGCCGGTAGAACTCCGGGACAGAGCTACGAGCAGTACTTC
cdr3_aa: CSAGRTPGQSYEQYF

d_call: TRBD2
v_call: TRBV20-1
j_call: TRBJ2-1
clone_size: NA
cdr3_nt: TGCAGTGCTAGATCTAAGGGACTAGCGGGATACAATGAGCAGTTCTTC
cdr3_aa: CSARSKGLAGYNEQFF

d_call: NA
v_call: TRBV27
j_call: TRBJ1-2
clone_size: few
cdr3_nt: TGTGCCAGCAGTCCCCAACTCCGGGGGGGCTACACCTTC
cdr3_aa: CASSPQLRGGYTF

d_call: NA
v_call: TRBV3-1
j_call: TRBJ2-1
clone_size: many
cdr3_nt: TGTGCCAGCAGCCAAGAGTTATCAGGGATCGGTGAGCAGTTCTTC
cdr3_aa: CASSQELSGIGEQFF

d_call: TRBD1
v_call: TRBV6-4
j_call: TRBJ1-1
clone_size: NA
cdr3_nt: TGTGCCAGCAGCGAACAGGGGGAGACTGAAGCTTTCTTT
cdr3_aa: CASSEQGETEAFF

d_call: NA
v_call: TRBV7-9
j_call: TRBJ1-2
clone_size: many
cdr3_nt: TGTGCCAGCAGCTACGGGAACTATGGCTACACCTTC
cdr3_aa: CASSYGNYGYTF

d_call: NA
v_call: TRBV10-3
j_call: TRBJ2-7
clone_size: few
cdr3_nt: TGTGCCATCAGTGAATATTGGGGCGGCACGACGGACGAGCAGTACTTC
cdr3_aa: CAISEYWGGTTDEQYF

d_call: TRBD2
v_call: TRBV6-1
j_call: TRBJ2-5
clone_size: many
cdr3_nt: TGTGCCAGCAGAGGGGGACTAGCGGGAGTGCAGACCCAGTACTTC
cdr3_aa: CASRGGLAGVQTQYF

d_call: NA
v_call: TRBV11-2
j_call: TRBJ2-3
clone_size: many
cdr3_nt: TGTGCCAGCAGCTTCCCCACAAACGTACGGTATTTT
cdr3_aa: CASSFPTNVRYF

d_call: TRBD1
v_call: TRBV20-1
j_call: TRBJ2-7
clone_size: many
cdr3_nt: TGCAGTGCTATCCGGGACAGGGGGTGGGCCTACGAGCAGTACTTC
cdr3_aa: CSAIRDRGWAYEQYF

d_call: NA
v_call: TRBV19
j_call: TRBJ2-1
clone_size: NA
cdr3_nt: TGTGCCAGTAGTAACGGTGTTACCTACAATGAGCAGTTCTTC
cdr3_aa: CASSNGVTYNEQFF

d_call: NA
v_call: TRBV28
j_call: TRBJ2-2
clone_size: NA
cdr3_nt: TGTGCCAGCAGCTCGGACGGGACCGGGGAGCTGTTTTTT
cdr3_aa: CASSSDGTGELFF

d_call: NA
v_call: TRBV7-8
j_call: TRBJ2-7
clone_size: many
cdr3_nt: TGTGCCAGCAGCTTAGTGGGTTTTGGCTACGAGCAGTACTTC
cdr3_aa: CASSLVGFGYEQYF

d_call: TRBD1
v_call: TRBV20-1
j_call: TRBJ2-1
clone_size: NA
cdr3_nt: TGCAGTGCTTCCCGGACAGGGCACTACAATGAGCAGTTCTTC
cdr3_aa: CSASRTGHYNEQFF

d_call: TRBD1
v_call: TRBV13
j_call: TRBJ2-7
clone_size: few
cdr3_nt: TGTGCCAGCAGCTCCTATCCCCGGGACAGGTCCTGCGAGCAGTACTTC
cdr3_aa: CASSSYPRDRSCEQYF

d_call: NA
v_call: TRBV28
j_call: TRBJ2-7
clone_size: many
cdr3_nt: TGTGCCAGCAGTCTCCCAGTCGGCAGGGGCCCCTACGAGCAGTACTTC
cdr3_aa: CASSLPVGRGPYEQYF

d_call: NA
v_call: TRBV11-1
j_call: TRBJ2-7
clone_size: many
cdr3_nt: TGTGCCAGCAGCGAGAGAGGGACCTACGAGCAGTACTTC
cdr3_aa: CASSERGTYEQYF

d_call: NA
v_call: TRBV9
j_call: TRBJ2-5
clone_size: many
cdr3_nt: TGTGCCAGCAGCGTAGGGGCAGGGAGAAGAGAGACCCAGTACTTC
cdr3_aa: CASSVGAGRRETQYF

d_call: TRBD2
v_call: TRBV7-2
j_call: TRBJ2-1
clone_size: many
cdr3_nt: TGTGCCAGCAGCTTAGTCTTCCTTAGCGGGAGAGGGAGCAATGAGCAGTTCTTC
cdr3_aa: CASSLVFLSGRGSNEQFF

d_call: NA
v_call: TRBV5-1
j_call: TRBJ1-1
clone_size: few
cdr3_nt: TGCGCCAGCAGCGGGGGGGACACTGAAGCTTTCTTT
cdr3_aa: CASSGGDTEAFF

d_call: NA
v_call: TRBV15
j_call: TRBJ1-2
clone_size: NA
cdr3_nt: TGTGCCACCAGCAGAGTTGAGGGCTATGGCTACACCTTC
cdr3_aa: CATSRVEGYGYTF

d_call: TRBD2
v_call: TRBV19
j_call: TRBJ2-7
clone_size: many
cdr3_nt: TGTGCCAGTAGTATAGGACTAGCGGGAGAGTACGAGCAGTACTTC
cdr3_aa: CASSIGLAGEYEQYF

d_call: TRBD1
v_call: TRBV2
j_call: TRBJ1-1
clone_size: many
cdr3_nt: TGTGCCAGCAGTACAGGGGGGGCCACTGAAGCTTTCTTT
cdr3_aa: CASSTGGATEAFF